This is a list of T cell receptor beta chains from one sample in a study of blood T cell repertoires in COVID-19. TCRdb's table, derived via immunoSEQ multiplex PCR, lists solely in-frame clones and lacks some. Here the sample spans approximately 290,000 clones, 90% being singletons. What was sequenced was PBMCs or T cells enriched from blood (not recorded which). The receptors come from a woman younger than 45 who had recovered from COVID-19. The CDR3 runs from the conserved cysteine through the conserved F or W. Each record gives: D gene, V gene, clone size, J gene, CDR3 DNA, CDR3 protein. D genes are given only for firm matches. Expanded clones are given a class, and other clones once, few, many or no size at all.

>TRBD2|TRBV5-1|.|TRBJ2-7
TGCGCCAGCAGCCCTACTAGCGGGAGGCATTGGACCTACGAGCAGTACTTC
CASSPTSGRHWTYEQYF
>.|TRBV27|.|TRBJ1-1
TGTGCCAGCAGTTTAGGCGGGGGGAACACTGAAGCTTTCTTT
CASSLGGGNTEAFF
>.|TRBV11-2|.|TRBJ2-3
TGTGCCAGCAGCTTAACCGGGAACAGGGGCACAGATACGCAGTATTTT
CASSLTGNRGTDTQYF
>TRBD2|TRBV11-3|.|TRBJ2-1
TGTGCCAGCAGCTTAGGGGGGGGAGGGCCGAATGAGCAGTTCTTC
CASSLGGGGPNEQFF
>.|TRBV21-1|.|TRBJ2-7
TGTGCCAGCAGCAAAGGGACTAGCGAGATGAACTACGAGCAGTACTTC
CASSKGTSEMNYEQYF
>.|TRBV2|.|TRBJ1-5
TGTGCCAGCAAAATGACGGTACAGGGAAACAATCAGCCCCAGCATTTT
CASKMTVQGNNQPQHF
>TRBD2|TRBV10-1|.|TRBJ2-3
TGCGCCAGCATAAGATCGGGAGGGTCTGGCACAGATACGCAGTATTTT
CASIRSGGSGTDTQYF
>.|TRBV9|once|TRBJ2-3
TGTGCCAGCAGCCCAGGTTTTTCAGATACGCAGTATTTT
CASSPGFSDTQYF
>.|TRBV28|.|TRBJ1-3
TGTGCCAGCAGTTTAAGCAGGCCGGGAAACACCATATATTTT
CASSLSRPGNTIYF
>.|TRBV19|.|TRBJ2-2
TGTGCCACCAGCAGGGGGAACACCGGGGAGCTGTTTTTT
CATSRGNTGELFF
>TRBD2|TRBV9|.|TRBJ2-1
TGTGCCAGCAGCCAACGACCAGCGGGAAATAAGGTTAATGAGCAGTTCTTC
CASSQRPAGNKVNEQFF
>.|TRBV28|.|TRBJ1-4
TGTGCCAGCCGCCAGGGTAATGAAAAACTGTTTTTT
CASRQGNEKLFF
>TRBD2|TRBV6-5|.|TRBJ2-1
TGTGCCAGCAGTTACTCCCTAGCGGGCGTCTACAATGAGCAGTTCTTC
CASSYSLAGVYNEQFF
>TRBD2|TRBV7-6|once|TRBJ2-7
TGTGCCAGCAGCTTAGGAGCGGGAGAATACGAGCAGTACTTC
CASSLGAGEYEQYF
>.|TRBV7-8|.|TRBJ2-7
TGTGCCAGCAGCTCCCTAGCGCAGAGGGGCGAGCAGTACTTC
CASSSLAQRGEQYF
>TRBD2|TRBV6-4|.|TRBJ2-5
TGTGCCAGCAGTGACTCGGGACTAGCGAATGGAGAGACCCAGTACTTC
CASSDSGLANGETQYF
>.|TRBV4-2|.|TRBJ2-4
TGTGCCAGCAGCCAAGATATGGGGGACATTCAAAACATTCAGTACTTC
CASSQDMGDIQNIQYF
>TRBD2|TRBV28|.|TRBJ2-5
TGTGCCAGCAGCACCCCGGGGAGGGCAGAGACCCAGTACTTC
CASSTPGRAETQYF
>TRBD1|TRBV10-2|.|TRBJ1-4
TGCGCCAGCAGTGTTCAGGGGGGCATCTCTGAAAAACTGTTTTTT
CASSVQGGISEKLFF
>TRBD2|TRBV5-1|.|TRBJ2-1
TGCGCCAGCACCCGGGCTAGCGGGAGAGAGAATGAGCAGTTCTTC
CASTRASGRENEQFF
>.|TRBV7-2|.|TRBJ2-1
TGTGCCAGCAGCTCCCAGGGGTCCCCTTACAATGAGCAGTTCTTC
CASSSQGSPYNEQFF
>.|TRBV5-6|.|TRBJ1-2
TGTGCCAGCAGCCTTGGAGGTGCAGAGACCTATGGCTACACCTTC
CASSLGGAETYGYTF
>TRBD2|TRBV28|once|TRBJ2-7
TGTGCCAGCAGCTCTATGACAGCGGGAGGGACGCGCGAGCAGTACTTC
CASSSMTAGGTREQYF
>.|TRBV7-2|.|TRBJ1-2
TGTGCCAGCAGCGCTTACAGGGACTATGGCTACACCTTC
CASSAYRDYGYTF
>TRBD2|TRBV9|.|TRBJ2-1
TGTGCCAGCAGCCGGAACTTACTGGGACTAGCGGGAGTCAATGAGCAGTTCTTC
CASSRNLLGLAGVNEQFF
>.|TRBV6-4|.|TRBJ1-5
TGTGCCAGCATTTTTGAGACGGGGGATCGGGATCAGCCCCAGCATTTT
CASIFETGDRDQPQHF
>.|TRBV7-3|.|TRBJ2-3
TGTGCCAGCAGCAAACGGGGAGAGGGAGCAGATACGCAGTATTTT
CASSKRGEGADTQYF
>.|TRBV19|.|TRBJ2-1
TGTGCCAGTAGTATCGATTGGACAGAATCCTACAATGAGCAGTTCTTC
CASSIDWTESYNEQFF
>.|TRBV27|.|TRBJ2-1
TGTGCCAGCAGGCCTAGCTCCTACAATGAGCAGTTCTTC
CASRPSSYNEQFF
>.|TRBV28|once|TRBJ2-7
TGTGCCAGCAGTTTACCGGGAAGTTCCTACGAGCAGTACTTC
CASSLPGSSYEQYF
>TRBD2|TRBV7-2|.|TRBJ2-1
TGTGCCAGCAGCTTATGGACTAGCGAATACAATGAGCAGTTCTTC
CASSLWTSEYNEQFF
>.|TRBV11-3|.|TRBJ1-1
TGTGCCAGCAGCTATCAAGGGGGAACTGAAGCTTTCTTT
CASSYQGGTEAFF
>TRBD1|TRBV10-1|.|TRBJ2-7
TGCGCCAGCAGGTCCCCCCCGGATCTTAAGGACAGGGGATCCTACGAGCAGTACTTC
CASRSPPDLKDRGSYEQYF
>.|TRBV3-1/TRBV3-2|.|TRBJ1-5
TGTGCCAGCAGCCAAAATTCGGGGTTCAATCAGCCCCAGCATTTT
CASSQNSGFNQPQHF
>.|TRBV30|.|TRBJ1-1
TGTGCCTGGACCGACATCGAAGCTTTCTTT
CAWTDIEAFF
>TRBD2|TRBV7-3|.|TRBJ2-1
TGTGCCAGCAGCGGGACTAGCGGGAGTATCCCCTACAATGAGCAGTTCTTC
CASSGTSGSIPYNEQFF
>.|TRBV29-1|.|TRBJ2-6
TGCAGCGTTCGAGAGGGGACTTTC
CSVREGTF
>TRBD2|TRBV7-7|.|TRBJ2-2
TGTGCTAGCAGGACTAGCGGGAACACCGGGGAGCTGTTTTTT
CASRTSGNTGELFF
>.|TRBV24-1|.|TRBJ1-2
TGTGCCACCAGTGATTCGACGGCCATGGGCGGCTACACCTTC
CATSDSTAMGGYTF
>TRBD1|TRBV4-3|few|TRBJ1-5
TGCGCCAGCAGGCCAGACAGGGCCAGCAATCAGCCCCAGCATTTT
CASRPDRASNQPQHF
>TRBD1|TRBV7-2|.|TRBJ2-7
TGTGCCAGCAGCCTAACCGGGACAGGGGGCTACGAGCAGTACTTC
CASSLTGTGGYEQYF
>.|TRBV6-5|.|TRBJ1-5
TGTGCCAGCAGTTCCCCGAGTGATCGCAATCAGCCCCAGCATTTT
CASSSPSDRNQPQHF
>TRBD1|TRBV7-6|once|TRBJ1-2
TGTGCCAGCAGCTCCCAGGGGGGAGATGGCTACACCTTC
CASSSQGGDGYTF
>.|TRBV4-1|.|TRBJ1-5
TGCGCCAGCAGCCAAGATAAATTCCGGGATAGCAATCAGCCCCAGCATTTT
CASSQDKFRDSNQPQHF
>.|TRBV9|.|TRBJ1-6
TGTGCCAGCAGCGTAGTCGACAGCCTGAATTCACCCCTCCACTTT
CASSVVDSLNSPLHF
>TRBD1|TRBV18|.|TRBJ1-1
TGTGCCAGCTCACCCGGGACAGGGGGTGAGAGAACTGAAGCTTTCTTT
CASSPGTGGERTEAFF
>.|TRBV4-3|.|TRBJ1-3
TGCGCCAGCAGCCAAAGGCACAGGGTTAGAAACACCATATATTTT
CASSQRHRVRNTIYF
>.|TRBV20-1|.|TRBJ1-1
TGCAGTGCTAGAGGGACAGAAGCTTTCTTT
CSARGTEAFF
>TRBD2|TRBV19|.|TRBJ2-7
TGTGCCAGTAGTTGGACTAGCGGGGGCTACGAGCAGTACTTC
CASSWTSGGYEQYF
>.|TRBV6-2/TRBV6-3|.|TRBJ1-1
TGTGCCAGCAGCCCCGGGGAAAACACTGAAGCTTTCTTT
CASSPGENTEAFF
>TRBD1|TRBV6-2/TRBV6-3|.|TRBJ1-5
TGTGCCAGCAGTTTTAGGACAGGCGGTCAGCCCCAGCATTTT
CASSFRTGGQPQHF
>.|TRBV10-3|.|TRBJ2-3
TGTGCCATCAGCGTAGCTGACAGAAGCACAGATACGCAGTATTTT
CAISVADRSTDTQYF
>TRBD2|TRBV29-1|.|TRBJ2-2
TGCAGCGCTGGCCAGGGCGGGAGAGGGACCGGGGAGCTGTTTTTT
CSAGQGGRGTGELFF
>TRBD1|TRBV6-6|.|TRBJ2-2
TGTGCCAGCAGACGAACCCCGGTGGGACAGGGGCCCACCGGGGAGCTGTTTTTT
CASRRTPVGQGPTGELFF
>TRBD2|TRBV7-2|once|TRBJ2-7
TGTGCCAGCAGCCCTACCCGGGGGGGCGGGAGTCCCTCCTACGAGCAGTACTTC
CASSPTRGGGSPSYEQYF
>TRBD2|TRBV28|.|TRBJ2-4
TGTGCCAGCAGTTCACGACTAGCGGGGGGTCCCAAAAACATTCAGTACTTC
CASSSRLAGGPKNIQYF
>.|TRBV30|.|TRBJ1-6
TGTGCCTGGGCCCCTGGAGGGCCCCTCCACTTT
CAWAPGGPLHF
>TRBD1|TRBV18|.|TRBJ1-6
TGTGCCAGCTCCCTCGGGACAGGGAAGTGGGATTCACCCCTCCACTTT
CASSLGTGKWDSPLHF
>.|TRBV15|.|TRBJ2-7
TGTGCCACCAGCAGATCGGGACAAACTTCCTACGAGCAGTACTTC
CATSRSGQTSYEQYF